This entry lists 14 T cell receptor beta chains sequenced from one sample in a study of CD8+CD57+ T cells in acquired aplastic anemia. It was patients with CD8+CD57+ cell expansion by flow cytometry who were chosen for sequencing. According to the study, genomic DNA was the template for TCR beta VDJ and CDR3 profiling. A single record per CDR3 protein comes from TCRdb applying MiXCR to the reads. The profile shows about 160,000 distinct CDR3 sequences, around 50% of them singletons. Sequences were obtained from sorted CD4+, CD8+, or CD8+CD57+ T cells (not recorded which) from PBMCs. The source is a human donor with aplastic anemia.

This sequence joins TRBV27 and TRBJ1-5; unclear D gene. Trimming left V 2 bases short and J 0 bases short, with 8 bases between. Germline loops: CDR1 MNHEY, CDR2 SMNVEV (reference sequence). This CDR3 has 15 amino acids. The CDR3 reads CASSLHRSSNQPQHF. CDR3 sequence (DNA): TGTGCCAGCAGTTTACACAGAAGTAGCAATCAGCCCCAGCATTTT.

The V and J genes are TRBV7-6 and TRBJ2-7; D is undetermined. Germline V lookup: CDR1 SGHVS, CDR2 FNYEAQ. There are 11 residues in the CDR3. The V gene lost 2 bases and the J gene lost 7 bases, with 6 bases spanning the gap. The CDR3 coding sequence is TGTGCCAGCAGCTTAATGGGGGAGCAGTACTTC. Amino acids: CASSLMGEQYF. Variable domain in full (rest from reference TRBV7-6 and TRBJ2-7): GAGVSQSPRYKVTKRGQDVALRCDPISGHVSLYWYRQALGQGPEFLTYFNYEAQQDKSGLPNDRFSAERPEGSISTLTIQRTEQRDSAMYRCASSLMGEQYFGPGTRLTVT.

The chain couples TRBV19 to TRBJ2-7, with TRBD1 matching over 8 bases. Germline V gene lookup returns CDR1 LNHDA and CDR2 SQIVND (reference sequence). This CDR3 has 15 residues. Trimming cost V 1 base and J 2 bases; bases outside gene matches: 4. The CDR3 DNA reads as TGTGCCAGTAGTATAGCCGACAGGGGAGCCTACGAGCAGTACTTC. Its translation: CASSIADRGAYEQYF.

V usage is TRBV2 and J usage is TRBJ1-2; D is ambiguous. The germline V gene has CDR1 SNHLY and CDR2 FYNNEI. The germline V and J ends were trimmed by 4 bases and 8 bases, with 11 bases remaining between them. This CDR3 is built from 12 residues. Here the CDR3 DNA reads TGTGCCAGCAGTGCTAGCGGGAGGGGCTACACCTTC. It encodes CASSASGRGYTF.

The table lists this clonotype with a count of one. The V gene is TRBV7-9, the J gene TRBJ2-7, with D possibly called TRBD1 or TRBD2 (5 bases each). Germline CDR1 SEHNR, CDR2 FQNEAQ (reference sequence). The CDR3 consists of 15 residues. V was trimmed by 4 bases and J by 1 base, leaving 14 bases between them. This CDR3 reads CASSWGPPRSYEQYF. CDR3 DNA: TGTGCCAGCAGCTGGGGACCCCCCCGGTCCTACGAGCAGTACTTC.

This clonotype was detected a few times. The rearrangement joins TRBV20-1 to TRBJ2-1; D may correspond to TRBD1 or TRBD2 (5 bases each). The CDR3 consists of 14 residues. Germline lookup yields CDR1 DFQATT and CDR2 SNEGSKA (reference sequence). V shed 3 bases and J shed 0 bases, with 9 bases lying between them. The CDR3 sequence is CSASSGASYNEQFF. The CDR3 DNA sequence: TGCAGTGCTAGCTCCGGGGCCTCCTACAATGAGCAGTTCTTC.

The chain uses TRBV7-8 and TRBJ2-5; the match to TRBD1 covers 7 bases. This CDR3 is built from 18 residues. V was clipped by 0 bases and J by 4 bases; unmatched bases: 14. Germline CDR1 reads SGHVS; CDR2 reads FQNEAQ. In DNA, the CDR3 is TGTGCCAGCAGCTTAGCGTCCAACCGACAGGGCATGGGAGAGACCCAGTACTTC. Translation gives CASSLASNRQGMGETQYF.

The J gene is TRBJ1-5, the V gene TRBV20-1, with TRBD1 identical over 9 bases. CDR3 length: 14 residues. J was trimmed by 7 bases and V by 6 bases; bases with no gene match: 10. Per the germline V gene, CDR1 is DFQATT and CDR2 is SNEGSKA (reference sequence). Here the CDR3 reads CSASTGGAGQPQHF. CDR3 coding DNA: TGCAGTGCCAGTACAGGGGGCGCCGGGCAGCCCCAGCATTTT.

The V call is TRBV5-1, the J call TRBJ1-2; no reliable D call. Germline assignment: CDR1 SGHRS and CDR2 YFSETQ. CDR3 length: 12 amino acids. Trimming shortened V by 0 bases and J by 6 bases, and 6 bases separated the two germline ends. The CDR3 region has the DNA TGCGCCAGCAGCTTGGATGTTGATGGCTACACCTTC. It is translated as CASSLDVDGYTF.

At least ten counts were recorded for this clonotype. The chain carries TRBV5-1 and TRBJ2-3; possible D gene TRBD2, 5 bases. Trimming removed 7 bases at V and 3 bases at J, with 15 bases between. Germline V gene sequence: CDR1 SGHRS, CDR2 YFSETQ. CDR3 length equals 14 residues. The CDR3 region is CASGPRVGTDTQYF. The CDR3 DNA sequence: TGCGCCAGCGGCCCGCGGGTTGGGACAGATACGCAGTATTTT.

The chain couples TRBV18 to TRBJ2-2; weak D call: TRBD2 (6 bases). Germline values: CDR1 KGHSH, CDR2 LQKENI. This CDR3 spans 13 amino acids. The V end was cut by 6 bases, the J end by 3 bases, with 8 bases between. CDR3 in amino acids: CASSPSDTGELFF. The CDR3 region has the DNA TGTGCCAGCTCGCCTAGCGACACCGGGGAGCTGTTTTTT.

Regarding this clonotype: Compared with germline, one end of the junction differs, possibly owing to a read error. The V call is TRBV24-1, the J call TRBJ2-2, with TRBD2 as a possible D gene (7 bases). The CDR3 is made up of 16 amino acids. Germline V gene data show CDR1 as KGHDR and CDR2 as SFDVKD. CDR3 DNA: TGTGCCGCCAGTGATGTGTCGGGGGGCCGGACCGGGGAGCTGTTTTTT. It is translated as CAASDVSGGRTGELFF.

J is TRBJ2-7 and V is TRBV6-4, with D perhaps matching TRBD1 (6 bases). The CDR3 extends over 15 amino acids. V was shortened by 2 bases and J by 0 bases, with 11 bases between the two germline ends. Per the germline V gene, CDR1 is MRHNA and CDR2 is SNTAGT. CDR3 loop: CASSDRETGSYEQYF. The DNA for the CDR3 is TGTGCCAGCAGTGACCGTGAGACAGGCTCCTACGAGCAGTACTTC.

As for this clonotype: This may be a read error: a much more frequent sequence differs by one nucleotide. The chain employs TRBV12-3 or TRBV12-4 and TRBJ2-1; 8 bases align to TRBD1. This CDR3 has 15 amino acids. J gave up 4 bases and V 8 bases, and 10 bases lay outside the gene matches. The DNA of the CDR3 is TGTGCCAGCGGTCGCGGACAGGGAGGTTACAATGAGCAGTTCTTC. This encodes CASGRGQGGYNEQFF.